This TCR beta chain stems from a study of cytomegalovirus exposure and HLA in healthy donors. Notes on the study in general: By a later analysis, the bulk of CMV-associated TCR beta chains appeared HLA-restricted.

The CDR3 is 15 residues long. Trimming took 3 bases from V and 7 from J; bases not matched to a gene: 9. Germline V gene data show CDR1 as KGHSH and CDR2 as LQKENI. Regarding this clone: Its specificity is unknown.

13 Jbeta primers and 60 Vbeta primers were used for the PCR. Assay used: immunoSEQ multiplex PCR; TCRdb lists only in-frame clones, some missing. The sample has about 77,000 clones. The sequenced sample was PBMCs. The TCR originated in a man aged 45-65 years in good health and CMV-seropositive. This chain uses TRBV18 with TRBJ1-1, with 9 bases aligning to TRBD1. The CDR3 is CASSPSTGGDDEAFF. The CDR3 coding sequence is TGTGCCAGCTCACCTTCGACAGGGGGTGACGATGAAGCTTTCTTT.